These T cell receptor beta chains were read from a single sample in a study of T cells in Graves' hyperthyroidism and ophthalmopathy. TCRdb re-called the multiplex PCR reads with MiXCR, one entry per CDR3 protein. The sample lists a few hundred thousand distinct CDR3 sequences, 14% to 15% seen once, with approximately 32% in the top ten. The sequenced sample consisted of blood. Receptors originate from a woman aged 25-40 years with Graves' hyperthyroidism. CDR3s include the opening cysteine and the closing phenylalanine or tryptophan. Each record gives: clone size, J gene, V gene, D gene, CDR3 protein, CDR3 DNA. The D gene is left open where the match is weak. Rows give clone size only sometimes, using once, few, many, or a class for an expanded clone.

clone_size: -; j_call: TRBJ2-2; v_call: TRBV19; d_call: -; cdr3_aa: CASSIRRNANTGELFF; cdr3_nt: TGTGCCAGTAGTATTCGCCGGAACGCGAACACCGGGGAGCTGTTTTTT
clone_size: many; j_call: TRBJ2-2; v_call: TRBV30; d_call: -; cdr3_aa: CAWSVQRTGELFF; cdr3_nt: TGTGCCTGGAGTGTACAGAGAACCGGGGAGCTGTTTTTT
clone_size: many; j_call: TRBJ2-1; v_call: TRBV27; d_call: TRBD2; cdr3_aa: CASSSAGGSYNEQFF; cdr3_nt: TGTGCCAGCAGTTCCGCCGGGGGGTCCTACAATGAGCAGTTCTTC
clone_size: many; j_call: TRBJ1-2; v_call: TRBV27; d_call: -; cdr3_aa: CASSSPRGGYTF; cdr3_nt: TGTGCCAGCAGTTCTCCCCGAGGGGGCTACACCTTC
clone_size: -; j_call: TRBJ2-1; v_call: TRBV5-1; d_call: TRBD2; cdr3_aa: CASIPSGGREDEQFF; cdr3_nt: TGCGCCAGCATCCCCAGCGGGGGGCGGGAGGATGAGCAGTTCTTC
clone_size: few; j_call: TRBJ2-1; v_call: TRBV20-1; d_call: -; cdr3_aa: CSASGAGYPYNEQFF; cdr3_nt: TGCAGTGCTAGTGGGGCGGGCTACCCCTACAATGAGCAGTTCTTC
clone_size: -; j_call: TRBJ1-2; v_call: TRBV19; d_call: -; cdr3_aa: CASSKGRMINYGYTF; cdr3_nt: TGTGCCAGTAGTAAGGGACGGATGATCAACTATGGCTACACCTTC
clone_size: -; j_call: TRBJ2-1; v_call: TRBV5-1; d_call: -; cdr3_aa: CASSPDQYNERFF; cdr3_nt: TGCGCCAGCAGCCCCGACCAATACAATGAGCGGTTCTTC
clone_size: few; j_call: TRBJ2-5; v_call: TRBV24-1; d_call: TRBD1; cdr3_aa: CATSSGTGRTQETQYF; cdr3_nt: TGTGCCACCAGCTCCGGGACAGGGAGGACTCAAGAGACCCAGTACTTC
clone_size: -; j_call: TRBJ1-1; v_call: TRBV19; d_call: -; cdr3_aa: CASSPLGVMNTEAFF; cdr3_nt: TGTGCCAGTAGTCCCCTAGGGGTGATGAACACTGAAGCTTTCTTT
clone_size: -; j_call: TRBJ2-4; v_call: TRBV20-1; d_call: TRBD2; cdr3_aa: CSARVWTSGTKNIQYF; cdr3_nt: TGCAGTGCTAGAGTCTGGACTAGCGGCACCAAAAACATTCAGTACTTC
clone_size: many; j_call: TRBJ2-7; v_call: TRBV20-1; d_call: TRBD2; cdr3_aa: CSAQVAGGPRPYEQYF; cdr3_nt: TGCAGTGCTCAGGTAGCGGGAGGCCCGCGACCCTACGAGCAGTACTTC
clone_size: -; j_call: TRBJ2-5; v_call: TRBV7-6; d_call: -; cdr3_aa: CASSSGTTGTQYF; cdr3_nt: TGTGCCAGCAGCTCCGGGACAACCGGGACCCAGTACTTC
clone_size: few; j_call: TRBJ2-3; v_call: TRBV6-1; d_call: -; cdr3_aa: CATRTTRLSTDTQYF; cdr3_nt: TGTGCCACTAGGACAACCCGACTTAGCACAGATACGCAGTATTTT
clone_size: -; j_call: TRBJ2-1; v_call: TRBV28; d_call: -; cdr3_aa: CASSFRDSSPHFF; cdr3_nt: TGTGCCAGCAGTTTTAGGGACTCATCCCCCCACTTCTTC
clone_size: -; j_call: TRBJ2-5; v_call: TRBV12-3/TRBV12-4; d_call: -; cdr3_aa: CASSLDYTYQETQYF; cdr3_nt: TGTGCCAGCAGTTTGGACTATACGTACCAAGAGACCCAGTACTTC
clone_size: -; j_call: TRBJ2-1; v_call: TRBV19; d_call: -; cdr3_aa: CASSIGWRGPGYNEQFF; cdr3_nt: TGTGCCAGTAGTATAGGATGGCGGGGCCCAGGCTACAATGAGCAGTTCTTC
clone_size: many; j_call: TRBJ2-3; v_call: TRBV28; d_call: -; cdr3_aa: CASSSTGSADTQYF; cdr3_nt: TGTGCCAGCAGTTCCACAGGGTCAGCAGATACGCAGTATTTT
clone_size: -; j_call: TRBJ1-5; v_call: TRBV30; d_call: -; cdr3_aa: CAWSPSENQPQHF; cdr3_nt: TGTGCCTGGAGTCCATCCGAGAATCAGCCCCAGCATTTT
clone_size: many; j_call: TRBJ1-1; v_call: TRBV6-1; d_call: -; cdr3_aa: CASSEPDEAFF; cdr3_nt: TGTGCCAGCAGTGAGCCCGATGAAGCTTTCTTT
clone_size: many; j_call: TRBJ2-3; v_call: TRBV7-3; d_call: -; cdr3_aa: CASSVPSTDTQYF; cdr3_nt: TGTGCCAGCAGCGTACCTAGCACAGATACGCAGTATTTT
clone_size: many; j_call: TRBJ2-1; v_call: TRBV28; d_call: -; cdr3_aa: CASSSDPGIEQFF; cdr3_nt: TGTGCCAGCAGTTCCGACCCCGGGATTGAGCAGTTCTTC
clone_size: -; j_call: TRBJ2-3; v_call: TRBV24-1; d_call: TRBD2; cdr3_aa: CATSEPLAAVPDTQYF; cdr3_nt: TGTGCCACCAGTGAGCCACTAGCGGCAGTACCAGATACGCAGTATTTT
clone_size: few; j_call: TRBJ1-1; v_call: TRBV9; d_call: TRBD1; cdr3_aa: CASSPRQGQEAFF; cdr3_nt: TGTGCCAGCAGCCCCCGACAGGGGCAGGAAGCTTTCTTT
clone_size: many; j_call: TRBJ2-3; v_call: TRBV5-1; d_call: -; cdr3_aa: CASSLAGITDTQYF; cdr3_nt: TGCGCCAGCAGCTTGGCTGGGATCACAGATACGCAGTATTTT
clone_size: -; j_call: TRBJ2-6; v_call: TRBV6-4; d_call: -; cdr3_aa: CASSGEGANVLTF; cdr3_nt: TGTGCCAGCAGTGGTGAAGGGGCCAACGTCCTGACTTTC
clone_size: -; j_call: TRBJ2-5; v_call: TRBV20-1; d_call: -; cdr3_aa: CSATPVVGAAQETQYF; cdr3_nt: TGCAGTGCTACCCCCGTTGTAGGTGCAGCTCAAGAGACCCAGTACTTC
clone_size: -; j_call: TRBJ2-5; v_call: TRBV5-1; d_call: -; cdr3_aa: CASSLRYGRDETQYF; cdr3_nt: TGCGCCAGCAGCTTGAGATACGGGCGGGACGAGACCCAGTACTTC
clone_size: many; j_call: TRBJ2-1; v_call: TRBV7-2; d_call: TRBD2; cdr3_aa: CASSFPGLSNEQFF; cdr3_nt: TGTGCCAGCAGCTTCCCGGGACTATCAAATGAGCAGTTCTTC
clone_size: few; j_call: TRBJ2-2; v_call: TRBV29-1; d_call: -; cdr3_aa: CSVQRLGHNTGELFF; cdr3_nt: TGCAGCGTTCAAAGATTGGGACACAACACCGGGGAGCTGTTTTTT
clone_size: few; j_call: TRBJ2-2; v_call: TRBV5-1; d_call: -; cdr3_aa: CASSEGQNTGELFF; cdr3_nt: TGCGCCAGCAGCGAGGGACAAAACACCGGGGAGCTGTTTTTT
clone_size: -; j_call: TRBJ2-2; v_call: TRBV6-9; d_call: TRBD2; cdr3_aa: CASSSLAGGGELFF; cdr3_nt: TGTGCCAGCAGTTCACTAGCGGGAGGCGGGGAGCTGTTTTTT
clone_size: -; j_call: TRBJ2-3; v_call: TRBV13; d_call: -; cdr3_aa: CASSLQRRGTQYF; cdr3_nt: TGTGCCAGCAGCTTACAAAGGAGAGGTACGCAGTATTTT
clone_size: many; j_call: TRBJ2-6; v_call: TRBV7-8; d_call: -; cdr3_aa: CASSLEKSGANVLTF; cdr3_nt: TGTGCCAGCAGCTTAGAGAAGTCTGGGGCCAACGTCCTGACTTTC
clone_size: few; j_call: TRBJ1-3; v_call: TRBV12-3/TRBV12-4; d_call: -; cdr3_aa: CASMLSSGNTIYF; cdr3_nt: TGTGCCAGCATGTTATCCTCTGGAAACACCATATATTTT
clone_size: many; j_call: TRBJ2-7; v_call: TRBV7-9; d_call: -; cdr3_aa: CASSPEGGPSYEQYF; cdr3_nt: TGTGCCAGCAGCCCAGAAGGGGGACCCTCCTACGAGCAGTACTTC
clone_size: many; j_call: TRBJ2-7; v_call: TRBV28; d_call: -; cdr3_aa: CASRAGQTYEQYF; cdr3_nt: TGTGCCAGCAGGGCGGGCCAAACCTACGAGCAGTACTTC
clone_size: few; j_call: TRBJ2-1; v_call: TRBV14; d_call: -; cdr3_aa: CASSPRWQSGSNEQFF; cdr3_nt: TGTGCCAGCAGCCCCAGGTGGCAGTCAGGAAGCAATGAGCAGTTCTTC
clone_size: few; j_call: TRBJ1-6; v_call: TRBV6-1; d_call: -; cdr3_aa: CASSRTGWNSPLHF; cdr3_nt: TGTGCCAGCAGCCGAACAGGGTGGAATTCACCCCTCCACTTT
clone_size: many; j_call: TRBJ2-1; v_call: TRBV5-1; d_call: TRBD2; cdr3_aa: CASSGGLAGAGYNEQFF; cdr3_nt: TGCGCCAGCAGCGGGGGACTAGCGGGAGCAGGATACAATGAGCAGTTCTTC
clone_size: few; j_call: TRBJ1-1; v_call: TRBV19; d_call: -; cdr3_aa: CASSEGGINTEAFF; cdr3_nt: TGTGCCAGTAGTGAGGGTGGCATTAACACTGAAGCTTTCTTT
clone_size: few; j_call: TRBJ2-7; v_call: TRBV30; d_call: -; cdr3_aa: CAWSQTSYEQYF; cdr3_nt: TGTGCCTGGAGCCAAACCTCCTACGAGCAGTACTTC
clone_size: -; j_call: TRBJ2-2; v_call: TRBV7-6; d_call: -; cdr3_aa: CASSSMTSPPGELFF; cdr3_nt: TGTGCCAGCAGCTCGATGACTAGTCCCCCCGGGGAGCTGTTTTTT
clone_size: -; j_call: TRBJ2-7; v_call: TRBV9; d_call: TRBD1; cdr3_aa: CASSVDSWTGAYEQYF; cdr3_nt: TGTGCCAGCAGCGTAGATTCTTGGACAGGGGCCTACGAGCAGTACTTC
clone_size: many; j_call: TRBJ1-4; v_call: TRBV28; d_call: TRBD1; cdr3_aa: CASSSGQNEKLFF; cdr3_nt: TGTGCCAGCAGTTCGGGACAGAATGAAAAACTGTTTTTT
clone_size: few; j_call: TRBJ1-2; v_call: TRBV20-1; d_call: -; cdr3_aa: CSAVRTDGYTF; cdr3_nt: TGCAGTGCTGTGCGCACAGATGGCTACACCTTC
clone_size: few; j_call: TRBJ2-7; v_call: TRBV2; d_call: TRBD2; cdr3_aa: CASREPGLAGRAGYEQYF; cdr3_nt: TGTGCCAGCAGGGAACCGGGACTAGCGGGAAGGGCGGGCTACGAGCAGTACTTC
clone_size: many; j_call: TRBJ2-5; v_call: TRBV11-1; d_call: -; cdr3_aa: CASSLNQGLWETQYF; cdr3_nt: TGTGCCAGCAGCTTAAATCAGGGCCTTTGGGAGACCCAGTACTTC
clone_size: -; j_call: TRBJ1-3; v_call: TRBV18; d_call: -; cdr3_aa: CASSQGTLAFSGNTIYF; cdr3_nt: TGTGCCAGCTCCCAAGGGACGTTGGCCTTCTCTGGAAACACCATATATTTT
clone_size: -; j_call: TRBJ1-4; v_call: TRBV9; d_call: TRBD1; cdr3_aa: CASSVVGTGKEKLFF; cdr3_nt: TGTGCCAGCAGCGTAGTCGGGACAGGGAAGGAAAAACTGTTTTTT
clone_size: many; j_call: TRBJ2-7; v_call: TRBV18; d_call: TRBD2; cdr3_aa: CASSPILAETSYEQYF; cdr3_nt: TGTGCCAGCTCACCAATACTAGCGGAAACCTCCTACGAGCAGTACTTC
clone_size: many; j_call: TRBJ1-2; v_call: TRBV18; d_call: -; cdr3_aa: CASSPTLEGSGYTF; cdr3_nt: TGTGCCAGCTCACCTACCTTAGAGGGTTCGGGCTACACCTTC
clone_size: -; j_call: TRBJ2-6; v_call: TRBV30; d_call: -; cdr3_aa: CAWRRGRRLSGANVLTF; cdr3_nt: TGTGCCTGGAGAAGGGGACGCCGACTCTCTGGGGCCAACGTCCTGACTTTC
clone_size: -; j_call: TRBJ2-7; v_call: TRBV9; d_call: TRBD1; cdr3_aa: CASSRYGQGPSYEQYF; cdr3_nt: TGTGCCAGCAGCCGATACGGACAGGGGCCATCCTACGAGCAGTACTTC